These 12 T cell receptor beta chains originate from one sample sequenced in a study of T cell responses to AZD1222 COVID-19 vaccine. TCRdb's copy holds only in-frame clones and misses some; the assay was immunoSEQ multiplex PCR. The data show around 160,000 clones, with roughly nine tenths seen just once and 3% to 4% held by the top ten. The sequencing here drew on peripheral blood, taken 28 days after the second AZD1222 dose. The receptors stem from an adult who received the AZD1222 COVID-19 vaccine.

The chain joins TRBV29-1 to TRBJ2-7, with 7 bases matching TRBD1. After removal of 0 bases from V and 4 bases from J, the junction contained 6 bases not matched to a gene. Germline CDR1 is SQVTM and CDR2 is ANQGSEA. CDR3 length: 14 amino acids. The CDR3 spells CSVEDSRTGYEQYF. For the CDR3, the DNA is TGCAGCGTTGAAGATAGTCGGACAGGATACGAGCAGTACTTC.

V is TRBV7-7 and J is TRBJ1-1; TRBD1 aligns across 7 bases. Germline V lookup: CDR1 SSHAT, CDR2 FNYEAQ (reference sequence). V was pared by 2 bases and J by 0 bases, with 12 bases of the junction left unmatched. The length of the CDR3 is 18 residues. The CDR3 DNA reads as TGTGCCAGCAGCTTAACCCCAGGGAGACAGGGACTGAACACTGAAGCTTTCTTT. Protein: CASSLTPGRQGLNTEAFF.

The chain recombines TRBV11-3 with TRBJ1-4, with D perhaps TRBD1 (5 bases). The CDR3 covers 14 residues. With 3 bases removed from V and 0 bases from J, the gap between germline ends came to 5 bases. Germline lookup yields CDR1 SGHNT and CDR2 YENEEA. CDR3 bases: TGTGCCAGCAGCTTGACAGCAACTAATGAAAAACTGTTTTTT. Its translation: CASSLTATNEKLFF.

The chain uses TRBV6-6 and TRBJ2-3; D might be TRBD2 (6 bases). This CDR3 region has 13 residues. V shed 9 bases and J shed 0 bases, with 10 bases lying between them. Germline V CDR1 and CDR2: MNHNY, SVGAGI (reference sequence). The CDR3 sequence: CASRDSSTDTQYF. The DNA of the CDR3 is TGTGCCAGTAGGGACTCTAGCACAGATACGCAGTATTTT.

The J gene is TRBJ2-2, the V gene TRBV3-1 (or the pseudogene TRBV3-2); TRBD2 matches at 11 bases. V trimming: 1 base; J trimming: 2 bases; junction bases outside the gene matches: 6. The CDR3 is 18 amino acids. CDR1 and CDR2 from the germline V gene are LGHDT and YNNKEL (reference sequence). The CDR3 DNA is TGTGCCAGCAGCCAAGGAATAGCGGGAGGGCCTAACACCGGGGAGCTGTTTTTT. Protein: CASSQGIAGGPNTGELFF.

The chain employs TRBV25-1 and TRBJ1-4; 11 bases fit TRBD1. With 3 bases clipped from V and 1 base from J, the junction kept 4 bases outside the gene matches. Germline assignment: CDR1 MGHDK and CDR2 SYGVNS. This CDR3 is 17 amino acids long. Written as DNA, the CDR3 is TGTGCCAGCAGTGAGTGGGGGACAGGGGGAACTAATGAAAAACTGTTTTTT. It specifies CASSEWGTGGTNEKLFF.

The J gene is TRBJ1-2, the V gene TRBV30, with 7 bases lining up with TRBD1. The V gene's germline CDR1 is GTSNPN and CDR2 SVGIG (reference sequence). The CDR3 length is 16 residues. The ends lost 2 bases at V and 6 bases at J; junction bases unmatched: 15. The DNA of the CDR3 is TGTGCCTGGAGTCGGCAGGGGGTATGGGGGTTGGATGGCTACACCTTC. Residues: CAWSRQGVWGLDGYTF.

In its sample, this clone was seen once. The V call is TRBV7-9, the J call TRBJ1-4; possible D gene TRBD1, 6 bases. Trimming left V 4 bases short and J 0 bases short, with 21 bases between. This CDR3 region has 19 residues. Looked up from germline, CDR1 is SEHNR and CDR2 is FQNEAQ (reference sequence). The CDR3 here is CASSWLRDIWTTTNEKLFF. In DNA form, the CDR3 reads TGTGCCAGCAGCTGGTTACGGGACATATGGACTACAACTAATGAAAAACTGTTTTTT.

CDR3: CASSPAGANTEAFF. The DNA of the CDR3 is TGTGCCAGCAGCCCCGCAGGAGCTAACACTGAAGCTTTCTTT. The rearrangement links TRBV6-2 or TRBV6-3 to TRBJ1-1; D not certain. Germline values: CDR1 MNHEY, CDR2 SVGEGT. Deletions cut 6 bases from V and 2 bases from J, with 13 bases between. The CDR3 has 14 residues.

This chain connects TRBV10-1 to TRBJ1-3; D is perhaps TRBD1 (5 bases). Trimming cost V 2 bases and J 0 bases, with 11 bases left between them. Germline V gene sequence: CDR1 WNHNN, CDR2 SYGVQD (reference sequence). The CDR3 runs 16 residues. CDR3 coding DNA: TGCGCCAGCAGTGAGAAGGGACGCTCCTCTGGAAACACCATATATTTT. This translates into CASSEKGRSSGNTIYF.

CDR3 in amino acids: CASSQDGTRQAFF. Written as DNA, the CDR3 is TGTGCCAGCAGCCAAGACGGGACACGGCAAGCTTTCTTT. V is TRBV3-1 (or the pseudogene TRBV3-2) and J is TRBJ1-1; perhaps TRBD1 as D (6 bases). Germline V lookup: CDR1 LGHDT, CDR2 YNNKEL (reference sequence). CDR3 length: 13 residues. V gave up 0 bases and J gave up 9 bases, with 11 bases separating them.

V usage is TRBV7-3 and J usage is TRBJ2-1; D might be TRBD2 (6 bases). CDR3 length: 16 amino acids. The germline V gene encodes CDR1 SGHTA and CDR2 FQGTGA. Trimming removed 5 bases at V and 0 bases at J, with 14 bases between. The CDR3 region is CASSAGTRVSYNEQFF. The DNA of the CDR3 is TGTGCCAGCAGCGCCGGGACTCGAGTCTCCTACAATGAGCAGTTCTTC.